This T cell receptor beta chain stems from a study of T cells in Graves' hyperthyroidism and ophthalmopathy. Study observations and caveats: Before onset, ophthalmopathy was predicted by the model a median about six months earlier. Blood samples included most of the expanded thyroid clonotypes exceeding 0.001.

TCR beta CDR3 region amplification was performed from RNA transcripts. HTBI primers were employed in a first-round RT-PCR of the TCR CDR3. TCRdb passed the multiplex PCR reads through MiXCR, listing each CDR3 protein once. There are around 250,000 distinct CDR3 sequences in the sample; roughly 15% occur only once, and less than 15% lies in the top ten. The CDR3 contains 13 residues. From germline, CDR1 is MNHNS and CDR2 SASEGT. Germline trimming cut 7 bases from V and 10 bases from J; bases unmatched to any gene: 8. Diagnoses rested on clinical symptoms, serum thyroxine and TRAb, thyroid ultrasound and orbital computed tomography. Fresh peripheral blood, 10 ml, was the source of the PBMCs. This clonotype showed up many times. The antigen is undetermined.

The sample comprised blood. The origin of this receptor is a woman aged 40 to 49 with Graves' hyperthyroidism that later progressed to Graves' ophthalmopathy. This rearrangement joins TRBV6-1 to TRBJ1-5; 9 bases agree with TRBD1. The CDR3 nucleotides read TGTGCCAGCATGGAGGACAGGGGTAGACCCCAGCATTTT. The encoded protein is CASMEDRGRPQHF.